The clone carrying this T cell receptor beta chain has a handful of counts. This sample was taken from a study of blood T cell repertoires in COVID-19. Authors' analysis steps: Nucleated cell counts were estimated from reference gene primer amplification. The table came from immunoSEQ multiplex PCR; TCRdb's copy has only in-frame clones and leaves some out. V and J calls and clone size are those listed in that table; D and trimming were worked out from the DNA. There are about 260,000 clones in the sample; about 85% occur only once, and roughly 4% lies in the top ten. The receptor comes from a man aged 18 to 35 with active or convalescent COVID-19. The source material was peripheral blood.

The CDR3 is CASSLGTRERGNEQFF. The CDR3 DNA sequence: TGTGCCAGCAGCTTAGGGACCCGAGAGCGGGGCAATGAGCAGTTCTTC. V and J are TRBV11-3 and TRBJ2-1, with 7 bases fitting TRBD2. J lost 6 bases, V lost 1 base, and 9 bases had no gene match. Per germline, CDR1 SGHNT and CDR2 YENEEA. The CDR3 totals 16 residues. Full variable domain (outside the CDR3, taken from reference TRBV11-3 and TRBJ2-1): EAGVVQSPRYKIIEKKQPVAFWCNPISGHNTLYWYLQNLGQGPELLIRYENEEAVDDSQLPKDRFSAERLKGVDSTLKIQPAELGDSAVYLCASSLGTRERGNEQFFGPGTRLTVL.